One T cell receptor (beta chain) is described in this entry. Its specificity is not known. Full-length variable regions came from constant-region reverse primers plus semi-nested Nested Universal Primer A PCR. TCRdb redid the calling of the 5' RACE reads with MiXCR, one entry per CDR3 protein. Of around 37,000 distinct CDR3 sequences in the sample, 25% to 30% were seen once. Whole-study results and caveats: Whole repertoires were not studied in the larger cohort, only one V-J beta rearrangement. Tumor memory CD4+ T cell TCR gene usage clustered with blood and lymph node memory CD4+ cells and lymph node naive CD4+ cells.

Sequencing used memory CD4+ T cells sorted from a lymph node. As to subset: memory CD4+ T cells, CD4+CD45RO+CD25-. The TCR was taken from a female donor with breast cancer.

CDR3 amino acids: CSARGDRTYNEQFF. CDR3 in DNA: TGCAGTGCTAGGGGGGACAGAACCTACAATGAGCAGTTCTTC. The chain is built from TRBV20-1 and TRBJ2-1, with 7 bases fitting TRBD1. CDR1 is DFQATT, CDR2 SNEGSKA, per germline (reference sequence). The junction had 4 bases not matched to a gene; V was cut back by 3 bases and J by 2 bases. The CDR3 totals 14 residues.